This entry features one T cell receptor beta chain sequence. The source of the sample is a study of CD8 T cells in ankylosing spondylitis. The length of the CDR3 is 14 residues. CDR1 is SEHNR, CDR2 FQNEAQ, per germline (reference sequence). V gave up 5 bases and J gave up 6 bases, with 14 bases separating them. Via MiXCR, TCRdb re-called the 5' RACE reads, giving one row per CDR3 protein. Altogether under 250,000 distinct CDR3 sequences are present, 8% to 9% being singletons, with the ten largest covering 4.8%. The chain couples TRBV7-9 to TRBJ2-1, with D perhaps matching TRBD2 (6 bases). This sequence originates from a female donor with ankylosing spondylitis or in good health (not recorded which). The sequenced sample was blood, either unsorted or a sorted T cell fraction (not recorded which). The CDR3 here is CASSPSMGGNEQFF. In DNA form, the CDR3 reads TGTGCCAGCAGCCCCTCCATGGGGGGCAATGAGCAGTTCTTC.